Reported below is one TCR beta chain. This entry is derived from a study of blood T cell repertoires in COVID-19. About the research overall: Samples taken during acute and convalescent COVID-19 were collected in the United States, Italy and Spain. T cells, B-cell-depleted T cells, or PBMCs supplied cDNA or gDNA.

How the authors handled the data: Amplification of reference gene primers provided the estimated nucleated cell counts. Profiled with immunoSEQ multiplex PCR; TCRdb holds only in-frame clones, not every one. V and J calls and clone size come straight from that table; D and trimming were deduced from the DNA. The sample carries about 290,000 clones, about 85% recorded once. Between the trimmed V and J ends, which lost 6 bases and 6 bases, there was a span of 12 bases. CDR1 and CDR2 from the germline V gene are LNHDA and SQIVND (reference sequence). The length of the CDR3 is 13 residues. The specimen was peripheral blood. The receptor's source is a woman aged 45-65 years with active or convalescent COVID-19. V usage is TRBV19 and J usage is TRBJ1-3; perhaps TRBD1 as D (6 bases). CDR3 DNA sequence: TGTGCCAGTAGCAGGGGACGGGAAAACACCATATATTTT. It specifies CASSRGRENTIYF.